This passage covers 30 T cell receptor beta chains from one sample sequenced in a study of post-analysis software for immune sequencing data. Study-wide results and caveats: Higher frequency in patients than in controls was seen for about five TRBV segments, with TRBV5-6, TRBV5-1 and TRBV20-1 among them.

These TCRs are of unknown antigen specificity. Each TCR beta cDNA library carried unique molecular identifiers. TCRdb ran MiXCR on the PCR reads and lists one entry per CDR3 protein. The repertoire holds more than 500,000 distinct CDR3 sequences, with 30% to 40% as singletons. Sequencing was done on a sample of blood. The receptors originated from a girl aged 2 to 17 with multiple sclerosis.

This clonotype turned up a few times. The chain carries TRBV7-2 and TRBJ2-6; no clear D gene. V gave up 8 bases and J gave up 4 bases, with 12 bases separating them. The CDR3 sequence is 14 residues long. The germline CDR1 and CDR2 sequences are SGHTA and FQGNSA. This chain's CDR3 is CASGRPVGANVLTF. The DNA for the CDR3 is TGTGCCAGCGGGCGGCCGGTAGGGGCCAACGTCCTGACTTTC. The full variable domain, with the rest looked up from reference TRBV7-2 and TRBJ2-6, is GAGVSQSPSNKVTEKGKDVELRCDPISGHTALYWYRQSLGQGLEFLIYFQGNSAPDKSGLPSDRFSAERTGGSVSTLTIQRTQQEDSAVYLCASGRPVGANVLTFGAGSRLTVL.

This chain links TRBV20-1 with TRBJ2-1, with TRBD1 identical over 10 bases. The last part of the DNA fits TRBJ2-7 better; the J call may be wrong. The CDR3 consists of 15 residues. The germline V gene encodes CDR1 DFQATT and CDR2 SNEGSKA (reference sequence). In DNA form, the CDR3 reads TGCAGTGCTAGAGAAGGACAGGGGGGACACAATGAGCAGTACTTC. Protein product: CSAREGQGGHNEQYF.

This clonotype occurred a few times. The V call is TRBV11-2, the J call TRBJ2-4, with 7 bases aligning to TRBD2. After removal of 4 bases from V and 3 bases from J, the junction contained 9 bases not matched to a gene. From germline, CDR1 is SGHAT and CDR2 FQNNGV. The CDR3 extends over 16 amino acids. The CDR3 loop reads CASSSMTSLGKNIQYF. The CDR3 region has the DNA TGTGCCAGCAGCTCCATGACTAGCTTGGGCAAAAACATTCAGTACTTC. Full variable domain (outside the CDR3, taken from reference TRBV11-2 and TRBJ2-4): EAGVAQSPRYKIIEKRQSVAFWCNPISGHATLYWYQQILGQGPKLLIQFQNNGVVDDSQLPKDRFSAERLKGVDSTLKIQPAKLEDSAVYLCASSSMTSLGKNIQYFGAGTRLSVL.

As for this clonotype: The CDR3 end shows no conserved phenylalanine or tryptophan, and so a read error is likely. The chain uses TRBV7-9 and TRBJ2-3; D uncertain. V was shortened by 1 base and J by 2 bases, with 13 bases between the two germline ends. This CDR3 region has 16 residues. CDR1 is SEHNR, CDR2 FQNEAQ, per germline (reference sequence). CDR3 DNA sequence: TGTGCCAGCAGCTTAGTACGTAGGGAATTCACAGATACGCAGTATTAT. Translated: CASSLVRREFTDTQYY.

The table lists this clonotype with a few counts. The rearrangement links TRBV25-1 to TRBJ1-1, with 7 bases lining up with TRBD1. Germline CDR1 MGHDK, CDR2 SYGVNS. The CDR3 extends over 17 amino acids. The junction had 11 bases not matched to a gene; V was cut back by 3 bases and J by 1 base. The CDR3 sequence is CASSEPYPSGGNTEAFF. The CDR3 DNA reads TGTGCCAGCAGTGAGCCCTATCCTTCAGGGGGGAACACTGAAGCTTTCTTT. The variable domain in full, completed from reference TRBV25-1 and TRBJ1-1, reads EADIYQTPRYLVIGTGKKITLECSQTMGHDKMYWYQQDPGMELHLIHYSYGVNSTEKGDLSSESTVSRIRTEHFPLTLESARPSHTSQYLCASSEPYPSGGNTEAFFGQGTRLTVV.

This clonotype was detected a few times. The chain combines TRBV29-1 with TRBJ1-4; the D is unclear. The CDR3 runs 13 residues. Germline CDR1 SQVTM, CDR2 ANQGSEA. V lost 3 bases and J 1 base, leaving 6 bases between the germline ends. CDR3 sequence (DNA): TGCAGCGTTGAGCCAGGAACTAATGAAAAACTGTTTTTT. Amino acid sequence: CSVEPGTNEKLFF.

This clonotype was counted a few times. This chain connects TRBV5-1 to TRBJ2-3, with TRBD2 identical over 10 bases. Looked up from germline, CDR1 is SGHRS and CDR2 is YFSETQ. V was pared by 0 bases and J by 3 bases, with 4 bases of the junction left unmatched. The CDR3 is 16 residues long. CDR3 DNA: TGCGCCAGCAGCTTGGATGCTAGCGGGGGAACAGATACGCAGTATTTT. Translating it yields CASSLDASGGTDTQYF.

The chain employs TRBV6-6 and TRBJ1-2; D possibly corresponds to TRBD1 (6 bases). V was shortened by 0 bases and J by 5 bases, with 19 bases between the two germline ends. Germline CDR1 is MNHNY and CDR2 is SVGAGI (reference sequence). There are 17 residues in the CDR3. CDR3 residues: CASSYSFQEQGRYGYTF. The CDR3 nucleotides are TGTGCCAGCAGTTACTCGTTCCAAGAACAGGGACGGTATGGCTACACCTTC.

As for this clonotype: A clone one base away is much larger, so this may be a read error. The chain uses TRBV7-2 and TRBJ2-5; 8 bases are shared with TRBD2. The CDR3 runs to 16 residues. The V and J ends lost 1 base and 11 bases, in that order; junction bases with no gene match: 15. The germline V gene encodes CDR1 SGHTA and CDR2 FQGNSA. CDR3 protein: CASSLVAGGLAGEQYF. The CDR3 region has the DNA TGTGCCAGCAGCTTAGTTGCGGGGGGTCTAGCCGGTGAGCAGTACTTC.

This clonotype has only a few counts. The rearrangement joins TRBV5-1 to TRBJ2-6, with 8 bases matching TRBD1. Germline assignment: CDR1 SGHRS and CDR2 YFSETQ. Trimming cost V 4 bases and J 0 bases; bases outside gene matches: 12. The CDR3 extends over 19 amino acids. In nucleotides, the CDR3 is TGCGCCAGCAGCCCTTTAACAGGACAGGGTTTCTCTGGGGCCAACGTCCTGACTTTC. The encoded protein is CASSPLTGQGFSGANVLTF.

A few counts support this clonotype. V is TRBV18 and J is TRBJ1-4; the match to TRBD1 covers 8 bases. The CDR3 totals 13 residues. Germline CDR1 KGHSH, CDR2 LQKENI. V lost 7 bases, J lost 6 bases, and 4 bases stayed unmatched. The CDR3 is CASCRGLDEKLFF. CDR3 DNA sequence: TGTGCCAGCTGCAGGGGGCTTGATGAAAAACTGTTTTTT.

Only a few counts were recorded for this clonotype. This chain links TRBV6-5 with TRBJ1-6, with TRBD1 matching over 7 bases. J gave up 7 bases and V 7 bases, and 10 bases lay outside the gene matches. Germline CDR1 MNHEY, CDR2 SVGAGI. This CDR3 has 15 residues. The CDR3 sequence is CASKATGKGNSPLHF. For the CDR3, the DNA is TGTGCCAGCAAGGCGACAGGGAAAGGGAATTCACCCCTCCACTTT.

This clonotype was detected once. The V gene is TRBV12-3 or TRBV12-4, the J gene TRBJ1-1, with 7 positions matching TRBD1. The J segment lost 4 bases and the V segment lost 3 bases, leaving 14 bases of the junction unmatched. The CDR3 has 17 residues. Written as DNA, the CDR3 is TGTGCCAGCAGTTTTAAGGAGGGGGCCTCTGGGGCCACTGAAGCTTTCTTT. It translates to CASSFKEGASGATEAFF.

This clonotype was recorded at least ten times. The chain couples TRBV27 to TRBJ2-6; D is uncertain. The CDR3 extends over 13 amino acids. Per germline, CDR1 MNHEY and CDR2 SMNVEV (reference sequence). V was pared by 5 bases and J by 1 base, with 3 bases between. The CDR3 loop reads CASSPSGANVLTF. Here the CDR3 DNA reads TGTGCCAGCAGTCCTTCTGGGGCCAACGTCCTGACTTTC.

This clonotype was found a few times. The rearrangement uses TRBV28 and TRBJ1-2; D is unresolved. The CDR3 has 11 residues. V shed 3 bases and J shed 7 bases, with 6 bases lying between them. Germline values: CDR1 MDHEN, CDR2 SYDVKM. The CDR3 DNA sequence: TGTGCCAGCAGTTTGGACGCTGGCTACACCTTC. Protein: CASSLDAGYTF.

This clonotype has only a few counts. The chain is built from TRBV7-2 and TRBJ2-1; D is unresolved. Trimming took 3 bases from V and 4 from J, leaving 7 bases between them. The CDR3 is made up of 13 amino acids. The V gene's germline CDR1 is SGHTA and CDR2 FQGNSA. The CDR3 protein is CASSFRMYNEQFF. CDR3 coding DNA: TGTGCCAGCAGCTTTCGAATGTACAATGAGCAGTTCTTC.

V gene TRBV6-5 combines with J gene TRBJ2-1; tentatively, D is TRBD1 (7 bases). The DNA end lines up better with TRBJ2-7; the J call may be wrong. This CDR3 is built from 13 residues. CDR1 and CDR2 from the germline V gene are MNHEY and SVGAGI. DNA for the CDR3: TGTGCCAGCCGGAGGGGACAGATCGATGAGCAGTACTTC. Its protein is CASRRGQIDEQYF.

The J gene is TRBJ2-2, the V gene TRBV6-1; no firm D call. V was shortened by 8 bases and J by 6 bases, with 13 bases between the two germline ends. The CDR3 covers 13 residues. Germline CDR1 and CDR2: MNHNS and SASEGT. The CDR3 protein is CASRLEVPGELFF. The CDR3 coding sequence is TGTGCCAGCCGACTCGAGGTCCCCGGGGAGCTGTTTTTT.

This clonotype was detected only a few times. This chain connects TRBV27 to TRBJ2-7, with a possible D match to TRBD2 (7 bases). This CDR3 is 14 amino acids long. Germline values: CDR1 MNHEY, CDR2 SMNVEV (reference sequence). Trimming removed 2 bases from V and 3 bases from J, with 11 bases in between. CDR3 in DNA: TGTGCCAGCAGTTTAAGGGGGAGGGACTACGAGCAGTACTTC. Protein: CASSLRGRDYEQYF.

This clonotype was counted a few times. The chain couples TRBV20-1 to TRBJ2-7, with D perhaps TRBD2 (6 bases). V was cut by 3 bases and J by 5 bases, with 14 bases left in between. Germline V gene data show CDR1 as DFQATT and CDR2 as SNEGSKA (reference sequence). The CDR3 totals 13 residues. CDR3 nucleotides: TGCAGTGCTAGGCCGGGCGGGGTCCACGAGCAGTACTTC. Translation: CSARPGGVHEQYF.

This clonotype was seen more than once but under ten times. The V gene is TRBV6-5, the J gene TRBJ2-5; D might be TRBD1 (5 bases). The V end was cut by 2 bases, the J end by 4 bases, with 8 bases between. Germline CDR1 reads MNHEY; CDR2 reads SVGAGI. The CDR3 sequence is 13 residues long. CDR3 sequence: CASSYAGLETQYF. CDR3 DNA sequence: TGTGCCAGCAGTTACGCAGGGCTAGAGACCCAGTACTTC.

This clonotype was recorded a few times. The chain links TRBV3-1 to TRBJ2-3; 8 bases align to TRBD2. Germline-derived CDR1 and CDR2 are LGHDT and YNNKEL (reference sequence). Trimming at V came to 7 bases and at J to 4 bases, leaving 7 bases not matched to a gene. The CDR3 sequence is 14 residues long. The DNA for the CDR3 is TGTGCCAGCACCTCCAACGGGGGGGCAGATACGCAGTATTTT. Protein product: CASTSNGGADTQYF.

This clonotype has just a few counts. This chain links TRBV7-9 with TRBJ2-1, with D perhaps matching TRBD1 (5 bases). Germline V CDR1 and CDR2: SEHNR, FQNEAQ (reference sequence). The CDR3 extends over 14 amino acids. The ends were cut back, 5 bases at V and 4 bases at J, with 12 bases in the middle. The CDR3 region is CASSPGWTYNEQFF. The CDR3 DNA sequence: TGTGCCAGCAGCCCCGGGTGGACATACAATGAGCAGTTCTTC.

This rearrangement joins TRBV11-3 to TRBJ2-2; D may be TRBD2 (5 bases). The CDR3 runs to 16 residues. Germline-derived CDR1 and CDR2 are SGHNT and YENEEA. Trimming left V 4 bases short and J 1 base short, with 13 bases between. This chain's CDR3 is CASSSSEGWNTGELFF. The CDR3 bases are TGTGCCAGCAGCTCCTCCGAGGGTTGGAACACCGGGGAGCTGTTTTTT.

The chain combines TRBV5-1 with TRBJ1-1, with D maybe TRBD1 (5 bases). V lost 0 bases to trimming and J lost 3 bases, with 15 bases between them. This CDR3 has 16 amino acids. Germline assignment: CDR1 SGHRS and CDR2 YFSETQ. The CDR3 sequence is CASSLGGGMTDTEAFF. CDR3 bases: TGCGCCAGCAGCTTGGGAGGCGGGATGACAGACACTGAAGCTTTCTTT. Full variable domain (rest looked up from reference TRBV5-1 and TRBJ1-1): KAGVTQTPRYLIKTRGQQVTLSCSPISGHRSVSWYQQTPGQGLQFLFEYFSETQRNKGNFPGRFSGRQFSNSRSEMNVSTLELGDSALYLCASSLGGGMTDTEAFFGQGTRLTVV.

This chain uses TRBV19 with TRBJ1-1; D is unclear. Germline CDR1 LNHDA, CDR2 SQIVND (reference sequence). Trimming removed 3 bases at V and 1 base at J, with 15 bases between. The CDR3 loop spans 16 amino acids. DNA of the CDR3: TGTGCCAGTAGTATTTTCGGATTCCGGGGGAACACTGAAGCTTTCTTT. Its protein is CASSIFGFRGNTEAFF.

This clonotype occurred a few times. CDR3 loop: CASSAGFGDPEQYF. Written as DNA, the CDR3 is TGCGCCAGCAGCGCGGGCTTCGGGGACCCCGAGCAGTACTTC. This chain links TRBV5-1 with TRBJ2-7; D assignment may be TRBD1 or TRBD2 (5 bases each). The CDR3 length is 14 residues. V was clipped by 4 bases and J by 6 bases, with 17 bases between them. Germline lookup yields CDR1 SGHRS and CDR2 YFSETQ.

This clonotype was counted only a few times. The chain couples TRBV5-1 to TRBJ1-2, with 8 nucleotides matching TRBD1. V lost 0 bases, J lost 7 bases, and 5 bases stayed unmatched. The CDR3 loop spans 14 amino acids. Germline V gene sequence: CDR1 SGHRS, CDR2 YFSETQ. CDR3 nucleotides: TGCGCCAGCAGCTTGGTATCTACAGGGGGTGGCTACACCTTC. This gives the protein CASSLVSTGGGYTF.

This clonotype was seen a few times. This chain connects TRBV27 to TRBJ1-2; D gene ambiguous. Trimming stripped 3 bases from V and 3 bases from J, with 8 bases between. CDR3 length: 13 amino acids. Germline values: CDR1 MNHEY, CDR2 SMNVEV (reference sequence). CDR3 loop: CASSFLGHYGYTF. In DNA form, the CDR3 reads TGTGCCAGCAGTTTTTTGGGCCACTATGGCTACACCTTC.

This clonotype appeared many times. J is TRBJ2-5 and V is TRBV9, with 7 bases matching TRBD2. V trimming: 4 bases; J trimming: 2 bases; junction bases outside the gene matches: 2. CDR3 length: 13 residues. Per germline, CDR1 SGDLS and CDR2 YYNGEE. CDR3 in amino acids: CASSKAGQETQYF. The CDR3 DNA is TGTGCCAGCAGCAAAGCGGGGCAAGAGACCCAGTACTTC.